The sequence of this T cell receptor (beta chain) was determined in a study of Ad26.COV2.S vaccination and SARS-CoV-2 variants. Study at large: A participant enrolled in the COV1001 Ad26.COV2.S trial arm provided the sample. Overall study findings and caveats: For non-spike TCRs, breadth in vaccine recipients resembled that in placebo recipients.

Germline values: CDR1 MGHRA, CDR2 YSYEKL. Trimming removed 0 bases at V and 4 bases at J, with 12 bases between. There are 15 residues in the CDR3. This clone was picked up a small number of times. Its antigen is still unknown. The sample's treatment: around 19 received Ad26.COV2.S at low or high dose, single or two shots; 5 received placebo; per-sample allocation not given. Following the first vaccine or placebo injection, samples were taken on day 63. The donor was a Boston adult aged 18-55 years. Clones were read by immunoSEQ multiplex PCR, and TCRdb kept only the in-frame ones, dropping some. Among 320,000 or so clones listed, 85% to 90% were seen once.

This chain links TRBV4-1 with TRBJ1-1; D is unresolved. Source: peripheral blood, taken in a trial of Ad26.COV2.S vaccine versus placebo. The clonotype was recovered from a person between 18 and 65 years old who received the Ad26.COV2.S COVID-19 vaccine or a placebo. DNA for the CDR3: TGCGCCAGCAGCCAAGATCTGGCCGGGGTCACTGAAGCTTTCTTT. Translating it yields CASSQDLAGVTEAFF.